A single TCR beta chain is shown here with its context. This receptor's antigen is unknown. No much larger clone is present one base from it, and per-base qualities are unavailable. The sample comes from a study of OX40 agonist ivuxolimab in advanced cancers. Turning to the overall study: Ivuxolimab, which targeted the costimulatory receptor OX40 (CD134), was an agonistic, fully human IgG2 monoclonal antibody. In the dose-escalation cohort, 75% to 85% of patients were male, and the mean age was roughly 60 years with a range of roughly 20 to 80. Partial responses were achieved by three dose-escalation patients, of whom one had hepatocellular carcinoma and two had cutaneous melanoma. The paper describes the monotherapy dose-escalation part (N of about 50 patients) of the phase I trial of ivuxolimab. Intravenous ivuxolimab was administered to patients every 2 weeks at six dose levels: 0.01, 0.1, 0.3, 1.5, 3 and 10 mg/kg. Peripheral TCRbeta sequencing was intended to test whether TCR sequence diversity was altered and clonal T-cell expansion was caused by ivuxolimab. Among the roughly 52 dose-escalation patients, around 19 had hepatocellular carcinoma, roughly 15 melanoma, 9 renal cell carcinoma and 9 head and neck cancer. Patients were allowed to have had prior anti-PD-1, anti-PD-L1 or anti-CTLA-4 therapy, and roughly 40% of the dose-escalation patients had been treated with checkpoint inhibitors. What the study reported, not specific to this receptor: Partial responders in the 0.1-3.0 mg/kg groups had among the lowest normalized peripheral clonal expansion, especially among CD8+ T cells. Clonal expansion of both CD4+ and CD8+ blood T cells was observed from baseline to week 6 at doses 0.1 to 3.0 mg/kg. Low levels of normalized T-cell clonal expansion were also shown by some nonresponding patients. Which antigens the clonally expanded peripheral T cells were specific for was not determined. After ivuxolimab, expanded clones were on average more numerous among CD8+ T cells than among CD4+ T cells.

For sequencing of the TCRbeta CDR3 region, genomic DNA was extracted from the sorted cells. TCRbeta CDR3 regions were sequenced using the immunoSEQ Assay. This immuneACCESS table, as held by TCRdb, lists in-frame sequences with V and J called but not all clones. Of the missing ones, under half trace to an unresolved V gene in checked studies; the others have no known cause. The sample table contains tens of thousands of clones; only one count was recorded for around 90% of them. 9.5% to 10% of the sample is taken by the ten largest. The CDR3 has 15 amino acids, counting the end cysteine and phenylalanine. The DNA shown is the 45-base CDR3, in frame from base 1. Sequences SNHLY (CDR1) and FYNNEI (CDR2) are obtained from the germline V gene. The junction shows trimming of 6 bases on V and 1 base on J, and the gene matches do not reach 3 bases of it. Patients with autoimmune disease history or receiving systemic immunosuppression were excluded from the trial. Peripheral blood for TCR sequencing was collected from all dose cohorts at baseline, on cycle 4 day 1, and on cycle 7 day 1. The samples were taken from a phase I, first-in-human, multicenter, open-label dose-escalation trial of ivuxolimab. Adults with locally advanced or metastatic head and neck squamous cell, hepatocellular, melanoma or renal cell carcinoma were enrolled in the trial. Before TCR sequencing, CD4+ T cells and CD8+ T cells from peripheral blood were sorted into separate populations.

The source material was CD4+ or CD8+ T cells sorted from blood, sampled in a trial of the OX40 agonist ivuxolimab. This sequence was found in an adult with an advanced solid tumor such as melanoma, head and neck, liver or kidney cancer. The V and J segments used are TRBV2 and TRBJ2-5, with 12 bases aligning to TRBD1. The DNA is TGTGCCAGCAGACGGGACAGGGGGCGCCAAGAGACCCAGTACTTC. It translates to CASRRDRGRQETQYF.